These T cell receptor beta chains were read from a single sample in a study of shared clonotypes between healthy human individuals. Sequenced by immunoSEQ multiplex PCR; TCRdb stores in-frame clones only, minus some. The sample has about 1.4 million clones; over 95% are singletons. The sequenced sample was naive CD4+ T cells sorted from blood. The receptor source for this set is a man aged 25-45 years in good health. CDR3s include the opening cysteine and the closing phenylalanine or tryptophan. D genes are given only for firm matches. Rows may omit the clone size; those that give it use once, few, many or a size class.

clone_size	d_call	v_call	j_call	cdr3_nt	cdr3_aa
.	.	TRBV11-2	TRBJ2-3	TGTGCCAGCAGCCTGAGCACAGATACGCAGTATTTT	CASSLSTDTQYF
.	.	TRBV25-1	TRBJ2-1	TGTGCCAGCAGGGAGGACTTTTACAATGAGCAGTTCTTC	CASREDFYNEQFF
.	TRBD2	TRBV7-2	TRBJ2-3	TGTGCCAGCAGCTCGACTAGCGGGAGGGTTGATACGCAGTATTTT	CASSSTSGRVDTQYF
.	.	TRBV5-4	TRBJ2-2	TGTGCCAGCAGCTTGGAAAAAGCGAGGGCCAACACCGGGGAGCTGTTTTTT	CASSLEKARANTGELFF
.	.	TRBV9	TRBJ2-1	TGTGCCAGCAGCCAGAAGGCCTACAATGAGCAGTTCTTC	CASSQKAYNEQFF
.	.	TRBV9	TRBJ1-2	TGTGCCAGCAGCGCGTCCGTGACAGGAAACTATGGCTACACCTTC	CASSASVTGNYGYTF
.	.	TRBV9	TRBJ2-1	TGTGCCAGCAGCGTAGAGCCCCTCTACAATGAGCAGTTCTTC	CASSVEPLYNEQFF
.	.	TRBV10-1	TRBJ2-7	TGCGCCAGCAGTAGGGGGACAACCTACGAGCAGTACTTC	CASSRGTTYEQYF
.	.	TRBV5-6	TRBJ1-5	TGTGCCAGCAGTAGGAGGGTAGGAAGTAGCAATCAGCCCCAGCATTTT	CASSRRVGSSNQPQHF
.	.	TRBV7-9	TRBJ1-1	TGTGCCAGCAGCTTAGGGGGACAGAACACTGAAGCTTTCTTT	CASSLGGQNTEAFF
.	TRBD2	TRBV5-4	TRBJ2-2	TGTGCCAGCAGCAACAGCGGGACGAACACCGGGGAGCTGTTTTTT	CASSNSGTNTGELFF
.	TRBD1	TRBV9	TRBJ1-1	TGTGCCAGCAGCCCCCGTTCCCGGGACAGAGAAGCTTTCTTT	CASSPRSRDREAFF
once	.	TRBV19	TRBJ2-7	TGTGCCAGTAGTACCGCCCGGGAGTACGAGCAGTACTTC	CASSTAREYEQYF
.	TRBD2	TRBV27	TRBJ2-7	TGTGCCAGCAGTTCGATACTAGCGTCCTACGAGCAGTACTTC	CASSSILASYEQYF
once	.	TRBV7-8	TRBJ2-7	TGTGCCAGCAGCTTATCAGGAACCCCCTACGAGCAGTACTTC	CASSLSGTPYEQYF
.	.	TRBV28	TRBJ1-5	TGTGCCAGCGGGAGGGGAGAGTTTAGCAATCAGCCCCAGCATTTT	CASGRGEFSNQPQHF
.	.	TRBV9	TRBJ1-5	TGTGCCAGCAGCGTAGGGGGGGTTCAGCCCCAGCATTTT	CASSVGGVQPQHF
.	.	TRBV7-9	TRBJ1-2	TGTGCCAGCAGTCCCACAGGGCACGATGGCTACACCTTC	CASSPTGHDGYTF
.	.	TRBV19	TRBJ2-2	TGTGCCAGTAGTACGGTATTAAGGGGCGGGGAGCTGTTTTTT	CASSTVLRGGELFF
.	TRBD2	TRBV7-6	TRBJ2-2	TGTGCCAGCAGCCCAACTAGCGGAAGACCCACCGGGGAGCTGTTTTTT	CASSPTSGRPTGELFF
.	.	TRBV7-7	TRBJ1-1	TGTGCTAGCAGCCCTGGGTTGTACACTGAAGCTTTCTTT	CASSPGLYTEAFF
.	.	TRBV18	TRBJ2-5	TGTGCCAGCTTCTCCCTACCTGGGAAACAAGAGACCCAGTACTTC	CASFSLPGKQETQYF
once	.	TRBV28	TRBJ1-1	TGTGCCAGCAGTTCCTTGTTCACTGAAGCTTTCTTT	CASSSLFTEAFF
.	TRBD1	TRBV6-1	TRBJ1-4	TGTGCCAGCAGGCGTCGACAGGGCCTTAATGAAAAACTGTTTTTT	CASRRRQGLNEKLFF
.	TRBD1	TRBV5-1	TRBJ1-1	TGCGCCAGCAGCCTCCGGGACAGTGAAGCTTTCTTT	CASSLRDSEAFF
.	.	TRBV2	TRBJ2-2	TGTGCCAGCAGGATAGGACAGAACACCGGGGAGCTGTTTTTT	CASRIGQNTGELFF
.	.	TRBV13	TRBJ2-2	TGTGCCAGCAGCCAACGTGGACTGTACGGGGAGCTGTTTTTT	CASSQRGLYGELFF
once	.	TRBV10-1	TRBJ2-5	TGCGCCAGCAGTGACCCAGGGCGTGCAGAGACCCAGTACTTC	CASSDPGRAETQYF
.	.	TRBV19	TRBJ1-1	TGTGCCACCAAAGGTATCCTGGGGACTGAAGCTTTCTTT	CATKGILGTEAFF
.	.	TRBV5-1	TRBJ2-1	TGCGCCAGCAGCTTCGGCTACTCCTACAATGAGCAGTTCTTC	CASSFGYSYNEQFF
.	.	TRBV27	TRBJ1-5	TGTGCCAGCAGTTTAAGATTCAGGGATCGGCAGCCCCAGCATTTT	CASSLRFRDRQPQHF
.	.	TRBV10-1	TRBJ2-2	TGCGCCAGCAGTAAAGGCACCGGGGAGCTGTTTTTT	CASSKGTGELFF
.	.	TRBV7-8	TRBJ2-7	TGTGCCAGCAGCTTAGTATCAGCCTACGAGCAGTACTTC	CASSLVSAYEQYF
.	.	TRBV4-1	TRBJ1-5	TGCGCCAGCAGCCAAGATACGGGGACGGGCAATCAGCCCCAGCATTTT	CASSQDTGTGNQPQHF
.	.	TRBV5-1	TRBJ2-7	TGCGCCAGCAGCTTGGCCGCTGAAGTCGGCGAGCAGTACTTC	CASSLAAEVGEQYF
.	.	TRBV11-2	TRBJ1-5	TGTGCCAGCAGCCTGGGGGCGGGTGCCCAGCATTTT	CASSLGAGAQHF
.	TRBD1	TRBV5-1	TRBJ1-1	TGCGCCAGCAGCCCGAGGGGGGACAGACTGAACACTGAAGCTTTCTTT	CASSPRGDRLNTEAFF
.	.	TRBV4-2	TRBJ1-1	TGTGCCAGCAGCCACGGGGGAACTGGCAACACTGAAGCTTTCTTT	CASSHGGTGNTEAFF
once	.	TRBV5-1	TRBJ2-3	TGCGCCAGCAGCTTGGACATAACAGGGATCGCAGATACGCAGTATTTT	CASSLDITGIADTQYF
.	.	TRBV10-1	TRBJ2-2	TGCGCCAGCGGGAGGTATGCCGGGGAGCTGTTTTTT	CASGRYAGELFF
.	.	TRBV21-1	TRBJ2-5	TGTGCCAGCAGCAGCCGGGCCTCGGGGGAGACCCAGTACTTC	CASSSRASGETQYF
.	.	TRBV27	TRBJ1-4	TGTGCCAGCAGTATTGGCAGAGGACGGGCTGAAAAACTGTTTTTT	CASSIGRGRAEKLFF
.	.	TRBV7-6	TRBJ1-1	TGTGCCAGCAGCCCGCAAGGGGTGATTTGGGACACTGAAGCTTTCTTT	CASSPQGVIWDTEAFF
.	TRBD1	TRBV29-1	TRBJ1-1	TGCAGCGTACAGACAGGGCGGAACACTGAAGCTTTCTTT	CSVQTGRNTEAFF
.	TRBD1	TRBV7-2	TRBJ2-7	TGTGCCAGCAGCTTATTTGGGACAGCGGACGAGCAGTACTTC	CASSLFGTADEQYF
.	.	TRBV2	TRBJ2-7	TGTGCCAGCAGCGACCGGGCCCCCTACGAGCAGTACTTC	CASSDRAPYEQYF
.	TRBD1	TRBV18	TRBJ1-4	TGTGCCAGTTCACCTTTAACAGGGGACAGTGAAAAACTGTTTTTT	CASSPLTGDSEKLFF
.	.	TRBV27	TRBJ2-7	TGTGCCAGCAGCCGACCGGGGGCGGGAGACGGCTACGAGCAGTACTTC	CASSRPGAGDGYEQYF
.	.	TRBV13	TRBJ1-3	TGTGCCAGCAGCTTAGCCCGGAACTCTGGAAACACCATATATTTT	CASSLARNSGNTIYF
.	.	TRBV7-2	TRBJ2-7	TGTGCCAGCAGCACTCATTACGAGCAGTACTTC	CASSTHYEQYF
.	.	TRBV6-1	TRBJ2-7	TGTGCCAGCAACCTACCCGGAGGGGATCATGAGCAGTACTTC	CASNLPGGDHEQYF
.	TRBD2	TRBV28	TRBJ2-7	TGTGCCAGCATCGAGAGCGGGACTTCCCCCTACGAGCAGTACTTC	CASIESGTSPYEQYF
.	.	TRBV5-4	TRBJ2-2	TGTGCCAGCAGCTTGGAAGGCTTAGGCAGCAACACCGGGGAGCTGTTTTTT	CASSLEGLGSNTGELFF